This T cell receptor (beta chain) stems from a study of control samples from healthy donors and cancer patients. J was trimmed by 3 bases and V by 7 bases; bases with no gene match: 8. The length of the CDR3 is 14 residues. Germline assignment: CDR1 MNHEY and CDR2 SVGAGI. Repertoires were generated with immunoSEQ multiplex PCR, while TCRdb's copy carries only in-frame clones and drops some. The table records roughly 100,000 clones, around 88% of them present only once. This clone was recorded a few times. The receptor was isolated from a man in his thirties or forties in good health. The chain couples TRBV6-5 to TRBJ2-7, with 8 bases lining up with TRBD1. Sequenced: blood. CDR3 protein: CASTKDRVGYEQYF. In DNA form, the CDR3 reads TGTGCCAGCACCAAGGACAGGGTGGGCTACGAGCAGTACTTC.